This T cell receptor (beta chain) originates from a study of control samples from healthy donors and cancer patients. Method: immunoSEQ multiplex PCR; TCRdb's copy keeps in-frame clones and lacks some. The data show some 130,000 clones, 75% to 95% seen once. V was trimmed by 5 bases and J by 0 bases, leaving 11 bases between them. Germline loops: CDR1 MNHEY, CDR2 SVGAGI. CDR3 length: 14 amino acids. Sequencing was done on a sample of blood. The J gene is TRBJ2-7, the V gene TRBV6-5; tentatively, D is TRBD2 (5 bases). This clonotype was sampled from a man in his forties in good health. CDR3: CASSRSGSSYEQYF. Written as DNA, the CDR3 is TGTGCCAGCAGTCGCTCGGGGAGCTCCTACGAGCAGTACTTC.